The clone carrying this TCR beta chain showed up just a few times. The antigen is undetermined. The data were taken from a study of cytomegalovirus exposure and HLA in healthy donors. CDR1 is SGHRS, CDR2 YFSETQ, per germline. V was pared by 3 bases and J by 4 bases, with 7 bases of the junction left unmatched. The length of the CDR3 is 15 residues. General study results and limits: The number of N-insertions in an Asian-associated ancestry cluster was reportedly below the 666-donor mean in a later analysis.

This PCR relied on a set of 60 Vbeta primers and 13 Jbeta primers. Sequencing was performed with immunoSEQ multiplex PCR; in TCRdb, only in-frame clones are kept and a portion is missing. The sample has 170,000 or so clones; around 84% are singletons. V and J are TRBV5-1 and TRBJ2-3; 8 positions agree with TRBD2. The clonotype originates from a woman in her thirties or forties in good health and CMV-seronegative. The sequencing input was PBMCs. The CDR3 nucleotides are TGCGCCAGCAGCTCCTGGGATAGCGGGGCAGATACGCAGTATTTT. This gives the protein CASSSWDSGADTQYF.